This T cell receptor (beta chain) was captured by sequencing in a study of Graves' ophthalmopathy and Graves' hyperthyroidism. This clonotype has at least ten counts. Its antigen is still unknown. V lost 7 bases and J lost 1, with 13 bases in between. In germline, CDR1 is SQVTM, CDR2 ANQGSEA. CDR3 length: 13 amino acids. Excluded were patients with other autoimmune diseases, uncontrolled infections, pregnancy or lactation. Patients were diagnosed from clinical symptoms, serum thyroxine, TRAb, thyroid ultrasound and orbital computed tomography. Regarding the study as a whole: Using 13 signatures, a model distinguished ophthalmopathy from stable hyperthyroidism, reaching roughly 90% sensitivity and approximately 80% specificity. Most expanded clonotypes from thyroid (those above 0.001 frequency) were also found in blood.

TCR beta CDR3 amplification used RNA transcripts. Amplification began with first-round RT-PCR using HTBI primers, then second-round multiplex PCR was performed. TCRdb used MiXCR to reprocess the multiplex PCR reads, holding one entry per CDR3 protein. This sample has roughly 600,000 distinct CDR3 sequences, with 35% to 40% found just once. The chain recombines TRBV29-1 with TRBJ1-1, with D tentatively TRBD1 (6 bases). The source material was peripheral blood or thyroid tissue (not recorded which). The TCR originated in an adult man with Graves' hyperthyroidism. Here the CDR3 reads CSAGQNKNTEAFF. The CDR3 DNA follows: TGCAGCGCCGGACAGAACAAGAACACTGAAGCTTTCTTT.